One and the same sample provided the 17 T cell receptor beta chains below, sequenced in a study of T cell repertoires and HLA-DP antigens. Their antigens are not known. The data were produced by immunoSEQ multiplex PCR, yet TCRdb's version contains in-frame clones alone and is incomplete. The table records about 73,000 clones, just under 80% of them present only once. The sample comprised CD4+ T cells from PBMCs. Receptors were obtained from a man aged 55-75 years in good health and CMV-seronegative.

Here the CDR3 reads CASSLNGGLSGNTIYF. DNA for the CDR3: TGTGCCAGCAGCTTAAATGGCGGGCTCTCTGGAAACACCATATATTTT. The chain links TRBV7-2 to TRBJ1-3; D is undetermined. Germline V gene data show CDR1 as SGHTA and CDR2 as FQGNSA. With 2 bases removed from V and 0 bases from J, the gap between germline ends came to 11 bases. The CDR3 has 16 amino acids.

The chain is built from TRBV4-2 and TRBJ2-1; no definite D call. There are 14 residues in the CDR3. The germline CDR1 and CDR2 sequences are LGHNA and YNFKEQ. Trimming stripped 1 base from V and 9 bases from J, with 13 bases between. The CDR3 sequence: CASSQVGRVGEQFF. CDR3 bases: TGTGCCAGCAGCCAAGTCGGTAGAGTTGGTGAGCAGTTCTTC.

The count of this clone is one. The V gene is TRBV7-9, the J gene TRBJ2-1; either TRBD1 or TRBD2 may supply D (6 bases each). Germline V gives CDR1 SEHNR, CDR2 FQNEAQ (reference sequence). V lost 2 bases, J lost 6 bases, and 17 bases lay in between. There are 16 residues in the CDR3. The CDR3 spells CASSLIRGRHTNEQFF. The CDR3 DNA reads TGTGCCAGCAGCTTAATCCGGGGGCGGCACACCAATGAGCAGTTCTTC. Full variable domain (outside the CDR3, taken from reference TRBV7-9 and TRBJ2-1): DTGVSQNPRHKITKRGQNVTFRCDPISEHNRLYWYRQTLGQGPEFLTYFQNEAQLEKSRLLSDRFSAERPKGSFSTLEIQRTEQGDSAMYLCASSLIRGRHTNEQFFGPGTRLTVL.

The V gene is TRBV5-6, the J gene TRBJ1-1; tentatively, D is TRBD1 (5 bases). Germline CDR1 reads SGHDT; CDR2 reads YYEEEE. The V end was cut by 1 base, the J end by 1 base, with 5 bases between. The CDR3 extends over 13 amino acids. The CDR3 DNA follows: TGTGCCAGCAGCTTGAGGGGGAACACTGAAGCTTTCTTT. Its protein is CASSLRGNTEAFF.

This rearrangement joins TRBV10-3 to TRBJ2-3; TRBD2 agrees at 12 bases. The CDR3 extends over 15 amino acids. V shed 2 bases, J shed 4 bases, and the junction held 1 base outside the gene matches. The germline V gene encodes CDR1 ENHRY and CDR2 SYGVKD. CDR3 sequence: CAISETSGRPDTQYF. The CDR3, as DNA: TGTGCCATCAGTGAGACTAGCGGGAGGCCAGATACGCAGTATTTT.

The V and J genes are TRBV4-3 and TRBJ2-2, with 11 bases matching TRBD2. The junction had 2 bases not matched to a gene; V was cut back by 1 base and J by 4 bases. CDR1 is LGHNA, CDR2 YSLEER, per germline. CDR3 size: 16 residues. The CDR3 spells CASSQVLAGGTGELFF. The CDR3 nucleotides are TGCGCCAGCAGCCAAGTTCTAGCGGGGGGCACCGGGGAGCTGTTTTTT.

The V call is TRBV19, the J call TRBJ2-2; 9 nucleotides match TRBD1. This CDR3 is built from 21 residues. V lost 7 bases to trimming and J lost 0 bases; unmatched junction nucleotides: 21. Germline loops: CDR1 LNHDA, CDR2 SQIVND (reference sequence). The CDR3 sequence: CASTTGRLSGQGPANTGELFF. In nucleotides, the CDR3 is TGTGCCAGTACTACCGGCCGGTTGAGTGGACAGGGGCCAGCGAACACCGGGGAGCTGTTTTTT.

The chain carries TRBV6-1 and TRBJ1-6, with a weak D call TRBD1 (5 bases). Germline V gene data show CDR1 as MNHNS and CDR2 as SASEGT. This CDR3 contains 12 residues. V shed 7 bases and J shed 7 bases, with 8 bases lying between them. CDR3 DNA: TGTGCCAGCACCGAGGGGAATTCACCCCTCCACTTT. Translated, it gives CASTEGNSPLHF.

This chain connects TRBV4-1 to TRBJ2-5; a possible D gene is TRBD1 (5 bases). Trimming removed 2 bases at V and 4 bases at J, with 17 bases between. This CDR3 has 16 residues. Germline CDR1 and CDR2: MGHRA and YSYEKL. CDR3 bases: TGCGCCAGCAGCCAAACCCCCACCCAGGGTGGAGAGACCCAGTACTTC. Protein product: CASSQTPTQGGETQYF.

The genes are TRBV2 and TRBJ2-1; D may match TRBD1 or TRBD2 (5 bases each). This CDR3 has 17 residues. V was clipped by 8 bases and J by 4 bases, with 24 bases between them. The germline V gene encodes CDR1 SNHLY and CDR2 FYNNEI. The CDR3 sequence is CASFSGLILPDYNEQFF. The CDR3, as DNA: TGTGCCAGCTTTTCGGGGCTCATCCTTCCCGATTACAATGAGCAGTTCTTC.

As to this clone: The identical CDR3 is also encoded by other nucleotide sequences in the sample. The V call is TRBV5-1, the J call TRBJ1-2; D might be TRBD1 (6 bases). CDR1 and CDR2 from the germline V gene are SGHRS and YFSETQ. The CDR3 is made up of 13 amino acids. V lost 4 bases and J lost 1, with 8 bases in between. This CDR3 reads CASSLDSNYGYTF. In DNA, the CDR3 is TGCGCCAGCAGCCTGGACAGTAACTATGGCTACACCTTC. The full variable domain, completed using reference TRBV5-1 and TRBJ1-2, is KAGVTQTPRYLIKTRGQQVTLSCSPISGHRSVSWYQQTPGQGLQFLFEYFSETQRNKGNFPGRFSGRQFSNSRSEMNVSTLELGDSALYLCASSLDSNYGYTFGSGTRLTVV.

The CDR3: CASSPPGTGKEKLFF. The CDR3 nucleotides are TGTGCCAGCAGTCCCCCCGGGACAGGGAAGGAAAAACTGTTTTTT. V usage is TRBV6-5 and J usage is TRBJ1-4, with 9 bases identical to TRBD1. The V gene's germline CDR1 is MNHEY and CDR2 SVGAGI. With 5 bases clipped from V and 8 bases from J, the junction kept 9 bases outside the gene matches. This CDR3 comprises 15 residues.

The V and J genes are TRBV7-2 and TRBJ2-5, with D possibly matching TRBD1 (6 bases). Trimming pared 3 bases from V and 2 bases from J, leaving 10 bases between. This CDR3 contains 14 residues. Germline lookup yields CDR1 SGHTA and CDR2 FQGNSA. The CDR3: CASSFYRVQETQYF. The CDR3 region has the DNA TGTGCCAGCAGCTTCTACAGGGTTCAAGAGACCCAGTACTTC. The full variable domain, completed using reference TRBV7-2 and TRBJ2-5, is GAGVSQSPSNKVTEKGKDVELRCDPISGHTALYWYRQSLGQGLEFLIYFQGNSAPDKSGLPSDRFSAERTGGSVSTLTIQRTQQEDSAVYLCASSFYRVQETQYFGPGTRLLVL.

The rearrangement joins TRBV19 to TRBJ2-2, with D unresolved. Germline-derived CDR1 and CDR2 are LNHDA and SQIVND (reference sequence). V lost 3 bases and J 4 bases, leaving 12 bases between the germline ends. The CDR3 sequence is 15 residues long. CDR3 loop: CASSMAELPTGELFF. DNA for the CDR3: TGTGCCAGTAGTATGGCGGAACTGCCCACCGGGGAGCTGTTTTTT.

V and J are TRBV7-2 and TRBJ2-3; tentatively, D is TRBD2 (7 bases). V was shortened by 1 base and J by 6 bases, with 11 bases between the two germline ends. This CDR3 comprises 14 residues. The germline V gene has CDR1 SGHTA and CDR2 FQGNSA. The CDR3 is CASSLEGGRDTQYF. The CDR3 region has the DNA TGTGCCAGCAGCTTAGAGGGGGGGCGGGATACGCAGTATTTT.

The chain links TRBV2 to TRBJ2-3, with TRBD2 matching 8 bases. Germline V gene sequence: CDR1 SNHLY, CDR2 FYNNEI. J lost 2 bases, V lost 7 bases, and 5 bases had no gene match. The CDR3 has 14 amino acids. The CDR3 protein is CASKLAGTTDTQYF. DNA of the CDR3: TGTGCCAGCAAGCTAGCGGGTACCACAGATACGCAGTATTTT.

A few counts support this clone. The rearrangement links TRBV6-5 to TRBJ1-1; no clear D. CDR3 length equals 12 residues. Germline values: CDR1 MNHEY, CDR2 SVGAGI. V was pared by 6 bases and J by 0 bases, with 5 bases between. CDR3 sequence: CASSGLNTEAFF. The CDR3 nucleotides are TGTGCCAGCAGCGGATTGAACACTGAAGCTTTCTTT.